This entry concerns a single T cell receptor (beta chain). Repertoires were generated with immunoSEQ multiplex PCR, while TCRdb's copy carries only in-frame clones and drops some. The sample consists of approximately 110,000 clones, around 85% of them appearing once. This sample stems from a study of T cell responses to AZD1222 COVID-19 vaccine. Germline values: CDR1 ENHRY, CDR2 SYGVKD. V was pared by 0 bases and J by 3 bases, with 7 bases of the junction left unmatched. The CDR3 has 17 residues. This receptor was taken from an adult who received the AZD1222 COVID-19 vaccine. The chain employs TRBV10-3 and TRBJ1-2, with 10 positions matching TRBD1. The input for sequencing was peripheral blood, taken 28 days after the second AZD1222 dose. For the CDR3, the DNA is TGTGCCATCAGTGAGTCCGGGAGGACAGGGGGGGACTATGGCTACACCTTC. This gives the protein CAISESGRTGGDYGYTF.